The rows below give T cell receptor beta chains drawn from one sample of a study of T cells in tuberculosis. Profiled with immunoSEQ multiplex PCR; TCRdb holds only in-frame clones, not every one. The sample lists approximately 35,000 clones; 92% were seen once. The sample was PBMCs, taken at tuberculosis diagnosis. These receptors originate from an adult with tuberculosis. Some clones in this sample may be carry-over from other donors' samples. Each CDR3 is given with its conserved first and last residue. A D gene is named only where the DNA matches it firmly. The size entry is marked missing in some rows and otherwise reads once, few, many or a size class.

clone size	D gene	J gene	V gene	CDR3 protein	CDR3 DNA
.	.	TRBJ2-1	TRBV7-2	CASSFGPGVYNEQFF	TGTGCCAGCAGCTTCGGCCCCGGGGTCTACAATGAGCAGTTCTTC
.	TRBD2	TRBJ2-1	TRBV5-1	CASSLAKRGGLRLNEQFF	TGCGCCAGCAGCTTGGCCAAGCGGGGGGGCCTGAGGCTCAATGAGCAGTTCTTC
.	.	TRBJ1-2	TRBV19	CASSIAGFYGYTF	TGTGCCAGTAGTATAGCGGGGTTTTATGGCTACACCTTC
.	.	TRBJ2-7	TRBV27	CASSFTALRGEQYF	TGTGCCAGCAGTTTCACAGCTTTAAGGGGCGAGCAGTACTTC
once	.	TRBJ1-4	TRBV5-4	CASSQYDQNYNEKLFF	TGTGCCAGCAGCCAGTATGATCAGAACTATAATGAAAAACTGTTTTTT
.	.	TRBJ1-1	TRBV7-2	CASSILIGADTEAFF	TGTGCCAGCAGCATTCTTATAGGGGCGGACACTGAAGCTTTCTTT
once	.	TRBJ1-3	TRBV18	CASSPGNPGNTIYF	TGTGCCAGCTCTCCCGGGAATCCTGGAAACACCATATATTTT
.	TRBD1	TRBJ1-5	TRBV19	CASSQRDSLSNQPQHF	TGTGCCAGTAGTCAACGGGACAGCCTGAGCAATCAGCCCCAGCATTTT
.	.	TRBJ2-3	TRBV6-4	CASSERSGEGDTQYF	TGTGCCAGCAGTGAAAGGTCAGGGGAGGGCGATACGCAGTATTTT
once	.	TRBJ1-6	TRBV18	CASSPGPEAPSALHF	TGTGCCAGCTCACCTGGTCCAGAGGCCCCTTCGGCCCTCCACTTT
once	.	TRBJ2-3	TRBV5-5	CASSSLTDTQYF	TGTGCCAGCAGCTCTTTGACAGATACGCAGTATTTT
.	.	TRBJ1-2	TRBV5-8	CANRDTVAFFYTF	TGTGCCAACAGGGACACGGTGGCTTTTTTTTACACCTTC
.	TRBD1	TRBJ1-4	TRBV19	CASRPRDRGHEKLFF	TGTGCCAGTAGGCCGAGAGACAGGGGGCACGAAAAACTGTTTTTT
.	.	TRBJ2-1	TRBV10-2	CASSESRGTQFF	TGCGCCAGCAGTGAGTCGCGGGGCACGCAGTTCTTC
.	TRBD1	TRBJ2-2	TRBV9	CASSPRTGQGAFAGELFF	TGTGCCAGCAGCCCCCGAACCGGACAGGGGGCATTTGCCGGGGAGCTGTTTTTT
.	.	TRBJ2-7	TRBV5-1	CASSLGEPSTYEQYF	TGCGCCAGCAGCTTGGGGGAGCCGTCAACCTACGAGCAGTACTTC
.	.	TRBJ1-3	TRBV19	CASSSTGISGNTIYF	TGTGCCAGTAGTTCCACAGGGATCTCTGGAAACACCATATATTTT
few	.	TRBJ1-4	TRBV29-1	CSVEFGGNNEKLFF	TGCAGCGTTGAATTCGGGGGAAATAATGAAAAACTGTTTTTT
.	.	TRBJ1-3	TRBV4-1	CASSSQRLITTGNTIYF	TGCGCCAGCAGCTCCCAAAGACTCATAACAACTGGAAACACCATATATTTT
.	.	TRBJ1-1	TRBV19	CASSTRRNTEAFF	TGTGCCAGTAGTACTCGGAGGAACACTGAAGCTTTCTTT
.	TRBD2	TRBJ2-3	TRBV19	CASSWIGGGTDTQYF	TGTGCCAGTAGTTGGATTGGGGGGGGGACAGATACGCAGTATTTT
.	TRBD1	TRBJ2-4	TRBV2	CASRGQGAGKNIQYF	TGTGCCAGCAGGGGACAGGGAGCGGGCAAAAACATTCAGTACTTC
.	TRBD1	TRBJ1-1	TRBV12-5	CASGLVPGQGEHTEAFF	TGTGCTAGTGGTTTGGTACCGGGACAGGGAGAACACACTGAAGCTTTCTTT
.	TRBD1	TRBJ2-1	TRBV18	CASSPRLKQGAGEQFF	TGTGCCAGCTCACCACGTTTGAAGCAGGGGGCAGGTGAGCAGTTCTTC
.	.	TRBJ1-3	TRBV18	CASSFLEEGFSGNTIYF	TGTGCCAGCTCATTTCTTGAAGAGGGCTTCTCTGGAAACACCATATATTTT
once	.	TRBJ2-7	TRBV7-8	CASSPNYEQYF	TGTGCCAGCAGCCCTAACTACGAGCAGTACTTC
.	.	TRBJ1-6	TRBV7-6	CASSLRPDSPLHF	TGTGCCAGCAGCTTACGTCCTGATTCACCCCTCCACTTT
.	.	TRBJ2-1	TRBV19	CASSPRGHGYNEQFF	TGTGCCAGTAGTCCCCGGGGTCACGGGTACAATGAGCAGTTCTTC